Presented here are 10 T cell receptor beta chains from one specimen sequenced in a study of T cells in Graves' hyperthyroidism and ophthalmopathy. The TCR beta CDR3 regions underwent amplification using RNA transcripts as the source. The TCR CDR3 first-round RT-PCR relied on the HTBI primer set. TCRdb re-called the multiplex PCR reads through MiXCR, storing one row per CDR3 protein. The repertoire includes under 450,000 distinct CDR3 sequences, around 16% of them detected once, and over 7.5% sits in the top ten. The sequenced sample was blood. These TCRs come from a woman younger than 35 with Graves' hyperthyroidism.

The chain employs TRBV24-1 and TRBJ2-7; D is possibly TRBD1 (6 bases). With 5 bases removed from V and 2 bases from J, the gap between germline ends came to 18 bases. CDR1 and CDR2 (germline): KGHDR, SFDVKD. The CDR3 has 16 amino acids. The CDR3 here is CATSAVDSPNPYEQYF. For the CDR3, the DNA is TGTGCCACCAGTGCCGTGGACAGCCCTAACCCCTACGAGCAGTACTTC.

The rearrangement uses TRBV30 and TRBJ1-3; D is unresolved. The CDR3 consists of 13 residues. V was pared by 3 bases and J by 4 bases, with 10 bases between. Germline assignment: CDR1 GTSNPN and CDR2 SVGIG (reference sequence). The CDR3 loop is CAWSPFGGNTIYF. Here the CDR3 DNA reads TGTGCCTGGAGCCCCTTCGGAGGAAACACCATATATTTT.

The chain combines TRBV12-5 with TRBJ2-5; 13 bases align to TRBD2. The V and J ends lost 5 bases and 9 bases, in that order; junction bases with no gene match: 9. The CDR3 is 15 residues long. Germline values: CDR1 LGHNT, CDR2 FRNRAP. CDR3 sequence reads: CASGPGLAGSWAQYF. CDR3 coding DNA: TGTGCTAGTGGTCCGGGACTAGCGGGGTCATGGGCCCAGTACTTC.

The chain couples TRBV5-4 to TRBJ2-1, with D possibly being TRBD2 (6 bases). The CDR3 has 15 amino acids. V gave up 2 bases and J gave up 4 bases, with 13 bases separating them. The germline gives CDR1 SGHNT, CDR2 YYREEE (reference sequence). The CDR3 is CASSFRREIYNEQFF. The DNA of the CDR3 is TGTGCCAGCAGCTTTAGACGGGAGATTTACAATGAGCAGTTCTTC.

This clonotype was recorded many times. The rearrangement links TRBV12-3 or TRBV12-4 to TRBJ2-3; 12 bases are a match to TRBD2. The CDR3 totals 16 residues. V lost 5 bases to trimming and J lost 5 bases; unmatched junction nucleotides: 8. This CDR3 reads CASSGTSGGMRDTQYF. In DNA form, the CDR3 reads TGTGCCAGCAGTGGCACTAGCGGGGGGATGAGAGATACGCAGTATTTT.

The chain uses TRBV24-1 and TRBJ2-4, with 8 bases aligning to TRBD1. CDR1 and CDR2 from the germline V gene are KGHDR and SFDVKD. Germline trimming cut 5 bases from V and 7 bases from J; bases unmatched to any gene: 3. CDR3 size: 13 residues. The CDR3 bases are TGTGCCACCAGTGGGACAGGGTCGAACATTCAGTACTTC. This codes for CATSGTGSNIQYF.

This clonotype came up many times. The V and J genes are TRBV7-9 and TRBJ2-5; TRBD1 matches at 7 bases. Germline V lookup: CDR1 SEHNR, CDR2 FQNEAQ (reference sequence). The CDR3 runs to 16 residues. Trimming took 1 base from V and 4 from J; bases not matched to a gene: 9. The CDR3 reads CASSLVVGRTGETQYF. Here the CDR3 DNA reads TGTGCCAGCAGCTTAGTCGTCGGCAGGACAGGAGAGACCCAGTACTTC.

This clonotype occurred many times. The chain is built from TRBV7-2 and TRBJ2-3; 15 positions agree with TRBD2. Germline assignment: CDR1 SGHTA and CDR2 FQGNSA. The CDR3 has 16 amino acids. Unmatched junction bases numbered 5, after V lost 5 bases and J lost 5 bases. CDR3: CASSQGLAGGLDTQYF. For the CDR3, the DNA is TGTGCCAGCAGCCAAGGACTAGCGGGAGGGTTAGATACGCAGTATTTT. The variable domain in full, completed from reference TRBV7-2 and TRBJ2-3, reads GAGVSQSPSNKVTEKGKDVELRCDPISGHTALYWYRQSLGQGLEFLIYFQGNSAPDKSGLPSDRFSAERTGGSVSTLTIQRTQQEDSAVYLCASSQGLAGGLDTQYFGPGTRLTVL.

This clonotype came up many times. J is TRBJ2-2 and V is TRBV2; TRBD1 is a possible D gene (6 bases). The length of the CDR3 is 15 residues. V lost 9 bases, J lost 0 bases, and 14 bases lay in between. Germline values: CDR1 SNHLY, CDR2 FYNNEI. The CDR3 reads CASTMDSSNTGELFF. CDR3 nucleotides: TGTGCCAGTACTATGGACAGTTCGAACACCGGGGAGCTGTTTTTT.

This clonotype showed up many times. This chain connects TRBV6-1 to TRBJ1-2; 9 nucleotides align to TRBD1. Unmatched junction bases numbered 9, after V lost 5 bases and J lost 8 bases. There are 14 residues in the CDR3. Germline CDR1 MNHNS, CDR2 SASEGT. The CDR3 bases are TGTGCCAGCAGTTCCTCCGGGACAGGGCTCGGCTACACCTTC. Translation: CASSSSGTGLGYTF.